This T cell receptor beta chain came from a study of blood T cell repertoires in COVID-19. Germline assignment: CDR1 LGHDT and CDR2 YNNKEL (reference sequence). The CDR3 is 16 amino acids. V gave up 4 bases and J gave up 2 bases, with 17 bases separating them. Generated by immunoSEQ multiplex PCR, the TCRdb table keeps only in-frame clones and is missing some. The sample lists around 300,000 clones, around 85% occurring once. This chain joins TRBV3-1 (or the pseudogene TRBV3-2) and TRBJ1-1, with a tentative D call TRBD1 (6 bases). The receptor was derived from a woman aged 70-85 years with acute or convalescent COVID-19. What was sequenced was peripheral blood. CDR3 protein: CASSPQTGRRNTEAFF. In DNA, the CDR3 is TGTGCCAGCAGCCCCCAAACAGGGCGGCGAAACACTGAAGCTTTCTTT.